Presented here are 3 T cell receptor beta chains from one specimen sequenced in a study of blood T cell repertoires in COVID-19 (dated by TCRdb to between 2020 and 2021). Library creation used the immunoSEQ multiplex PCR assay. In its TCRdb copy, this immuneACCESS table keeps in-frame sequences only and misses some clones. Where compared with another copy, unresolved V genes explain less than half of these, and the others have no known cause. Counted in this sample were fewer than 250,000 clones; 83% of them appeared once. The ten biggest clones cover 3% to 4.5% of the sample. Material for sequencing was PBMCs or T cells enriched from blood (not recorded which). The receptors shown here come from a middle-aged woman who had been exposed to COVID-19.

The chain carries TRBV4-2 and TRBJ2-1, with 9 bases lining up with TRBD1. Germline lookup yields CDR1 LGHNA and CDR2 YNFKEQ. V was pared by 1 base and J by 8 bases, with 12 bases of the junction left unmatched. The CDR3 runs to 17 residues. CDR3 sequence (DNA): TGTGCCAGCAGCCAAGCTCTAACCGGGACAGGGTTCCATGAGCAGTTCTTC. Its protein product is CASSQALTGTGFHEQFF.

The chain is built from TRBV4-2 and TRBJ2-5; 7 positions match TRBD2. The CDR3 consists of 15 residues. The J segment lost 1 base and the V segment lost 5 bases, leaving 7 bases of the junction unmatched. CDR1 and CDR2 from the germline V gene are LGHNA and YNFKEQ. The CDR3 nucleotides are TGTGCCAGCAGCTTTGGGGGACTACCCCAAGAGACCCAGTACTTC. As protein: CASSFGGLPQETQYF.

The chain combines TRBV24-1 with TRBJ1-3; D perhaps matches TRBD1 (6 bases). The CDR3 is 14 amino acids. Germline assignment: CDR1 KGHDR and CDR2 SFDVKD. Deletions cut 3 bases from V and 6 bases from J, with 11 bases between. In DNA, the CDR3 is TGTGCCACCAGTGATCCTCGACAGGAAAACACCATATATTTT. Its translation: CATSDPRQENTIYF.